This TCR beta chain is drawn from a study of blood T cell repertoires in COVID-19. Study overall: Italy, Spain and the United States were the sources of the convalescent and acute COVID-19 samples.

V dropped 0 bases and J dropped 7 bases, with 10 bases sitting between them. The germline CDR1 and CDR2 sequences are MNHEY and SVGAGI. This CDR3 region has 15 residues. As originally analysed: From reference gene primer amplification, estimates of nucleated cell counts were derived. Generated by immunoSEQ multiplex PCR, the TCRdb table keeps only in-frame clones and is missing some. V, J and clone size reflect that table, while D and trimming were determined from the DNA. The sample lists 440,000 or so clones; approximately 89% were seen once. Seattle cases were enrolled at active infection and followed longitudinally.

The TCR originated in a woman in her thirties or forties with COVID-19, enrolled during active disease. V gene TRBV6-5 combines with J gene TRBJ1-6; D remains ambiguous. The sequenced material came from peripheral blood. The CDR3 nucleotides are TGTGCCAGCAGTTACTCAATTGGAGGAAATTCACCCCTCCACTTT. This codes for CASSYSIGGNSPLHF.